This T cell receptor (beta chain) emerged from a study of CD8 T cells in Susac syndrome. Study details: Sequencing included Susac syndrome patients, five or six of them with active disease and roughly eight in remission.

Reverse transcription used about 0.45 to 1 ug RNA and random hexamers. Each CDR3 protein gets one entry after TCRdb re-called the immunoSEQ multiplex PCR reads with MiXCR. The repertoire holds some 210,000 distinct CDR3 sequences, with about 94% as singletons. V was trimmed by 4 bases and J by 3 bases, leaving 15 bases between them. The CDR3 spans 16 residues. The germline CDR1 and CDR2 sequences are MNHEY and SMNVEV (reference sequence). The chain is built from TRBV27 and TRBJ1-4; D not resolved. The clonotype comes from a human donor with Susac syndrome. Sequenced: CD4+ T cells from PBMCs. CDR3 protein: CASSSRRGSSNEKLFF. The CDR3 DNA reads TGTGCCAGCAGTTCCCGACGGGGATCGTCTAATGAAAAACTGTTTTTT.